These 28 T cell receptor beta chains were sequenced from one sample in a study of monozygotic twins with inflammatory bowel disease. TCRdb reanalyzed the 5' RACE reads and collapses them to one entry per CDR3 protein, without DNA. This sample's clone table lists more than 300,000 distinct CDR3 sequences. The sequenced sample was blood. Receptors originate from a human donor with ulcerative colitis or Crohn's disease, or a healthy co-twin of an affected twin (not recorded which).

The J gene is TRBJ2-1, the V gene TRBV12-3 or TRBV12-4; with no DNA, the TCRdb D assignment of TRBD1 cannot be verified. The CDR3 consists of 17 residues. The CDR3 here is CASSSPVGQLLYNEQFF.

The chain has TRBV3-1 and TRBJ1-1; TCRdb lists TRBD1, though no DNA is available to test this call. Germline loops: CDR1 LGHDT, CDR2 YNNKEL (reference sequence). The CDR3 has 13 amino acids. The CDR3 loop reads CASRIQGGTEAFF. The full variable domain, with the rest looked up from reference TRBV3-1 and TRBJ1-1, is DTAVSQTPKYLVTQMGNDKSIKCEQNLGHDTMYWYKQDSKKFLKIMFSYNNKELIINETVPNRFSPKSPDKAHLNLHINSLELGDSAVYFCASRIQGGTEAFFGQGTRLTVV.

The chain employs TRBV14 and TRBJ2-1; TCRdb's D call, TRBD2, is unchecked because there is no DNA. The CDR3 consists of 15 residues. The germline V gene encodes CDR1 SGHDN and CDR2 FVKESK. The CDR3 spells CASSQTSGEYNEQFF. Full variable domain (missing parts from reference TRBV14 and TRBJ2-1): EAGVTQFPSHSVIEKGQTVTLRCDPISGHDNLYWYRRVMGKEIKFLLHFVKESKQDESGMPNNRFLAERTGGTYSTLKVQPAELEDSGVYFCASSQTSGEYNEQFFGPGTRLTVL.

The chain employs TRBV7-2 and TRBJ2-1; with no DNA, the TCRdb D assignment of TRBD2 cannot be verified. The length of the CDR3 is 17 residues. Germline V lookup: CDR1 SGHTA, CDR2 FQGNSA. The CDR3 loop is CASKLRGTSGGYNEQFF.

The V and J genes are TRBV7-2 and TRBJ2-2; TCRdb returns TRBD1, unconfirmable since there is no DNA. The CDR3 is made up of 17 amino acids. The V gene's germline CDR1 is SGHTA and CDR2 FQGNSA. This CDR3 is CASSSRGAGVNTGELFF.

V and J are TRBV29-1 and TRBJ1-2; there is no DNA to check the TCRdb D call of TRBD1. Germline CDR1 SQVTM, CDR2 ANQGSEA. The CDR3 is 13 residues long. Here the CDR3 reads CSVDRGPNYGYTF. Variable domain in full (rest from reference TRBV29-1 and TRBJ1-2): SAVISQKPSRDICQRGTSLTIQCQVDSQVTMMFWYRQQPGQSLTLIATANQGSEATYESGFVIDKFPISRPNLTFSTLTVSNMSPEDSSIYLCSVDRGPNYGYTFGSGTRLTVV.

This sequence joins TRBV20-1 and TRBJ1-2. The CDR3 has 14 residues. CDR1 and CDR2 from the germline V gene are DFQATT and SNEGSKA (reference sequence). The CDR3 sequence: CSAPSNAADYGYTF.

CDR3 sequence: CASSYHRSNQRETQYF. The V call is TRBV6-5, the J call TRBJ2-5. Germline V gene data show CDR1 as MNHEY and CDR2 as SVGAGI. This CDR3 has 16 amino acids.

The chain couples TRBV27 to TRBJ2-1. This CDR3 is built from 12 residues. Looked up from germline, CDR1 is MNHEY and CDR2 is SMNVEV (reference sequence). The chain's CDR3 is CASSRAYNEQFF.

The CDR3 here is CASHVDRGIGANVLTF. V usage is TRBV2 and J usage is TRBJ2-6; TCRdb calls TRBD1, which cannot be checked without DNA. The CDR3 runs to 16 residues. CDR1 SNHLY and CDR2 FYNNEI come from the germline V gene.

V is TRBV5-1 and J is TRBJ2-3; the TCRdb D gene call, TRBD2, has no DNA to confirm it. The CDR3 is 16 amino acids. The germline gives CDR1 SGHRS, CDR2 YFSETQ. CDR3 in amino acids: CASSLISGGRSDTQYF.

The chain has TRBV6-2 or TRBV6-3 and TRBJ1-2; TCRdb gives TRBD1 as the D gene, but with no DNA this cannot be confirmed. The germline CDR1 and CDR2 sequences are MNHEY and SVGEGT. The CDR3 is made up of 14 amino acids. The chain's CDR3 is CASSPVDRENGYTF.

The rearrangement uses TRBV7-2 and TRBJ2-1; the D gene TCRdb calls, TRBD1, cannot be checked with no DNA. This CDR3 is 14 amino acids long. Germline CDR1 and CDR2: SGHTA and FQGNSA. The CDR3 region is CASSLRQGHNEQFF.

The chain employs TRBV24-1 and TRBJ2-7. The CDR3 is made up of 14 amino acids. Germline loops: CDR1 KGHDR, CDR2 SFDVKD. The chain's CDR3 is CATSDPDGTYEQYF.

This chain uses TRBV11-2 with TRBJ2-3; TCRdb outputs TRBD2, but without DNA this stays unchecked. CDR1 is SGHAT, CDR2 FQNNGV, per germline. The CDR3 length is 19 residues. CDR3 residues: CASSSGTSGISAPADTQYF.

This sequence joins TRBV29-1 and TRBJ1-3. The germline V gene encodes CDR1 SQVTM and CDR2 ANQGSEA. The CDR3 totals 15 residues. CDR3 protein: CSVEERPYSGNTIYF. Looking up the rest from reference TRBV29-1 and TRBJ1-3 gives the full variable domain: SAVISQKPSRDICQRGTSLTIQCQVDSQVTMMFWYRQQPGQSLTLIATANQGSEATYESGFVIDKFPISRPNLTFSTLTVSNMSPEDSSIYLCSVEERPYSGNTIYFGEGSWLTVV.

The chain is built from TRBV10-3 and TRBJ2-4; TCRdb picks TRBD1, but there is no DNA to check that call. Germline CDR1 is ENHRY and CDR2 is SYGVKD. This CDR3 has 13 amino acids. CDR3 loop: CAIGGTEKNIQYF.

The J gene is TRBJ1-5, the V gene TRBV20-1; TCRdb's D gene call, TRBD1, goes unchecked for lack of DNA. Germline lookup yields CDR1 DFQATT and CDR2 SNEGSKA (reference sequence). This CDR3 region has 14 residues. The CDR3 reads CSAPQGWSNQPQHF.

The chain is built from TRBV5-1 and TRBJ2-2. Germline values: CDR1 SGHRS, CDR2 YFSETQ. The CDR3 has 15 residues. CDR3 sequence reads: CASSPTGFGVGELFF.

The chain has TRBV9 and TRBJ2-5; TCRdb outputs TRBD2, but without DNA this stays unchecked. Germline V gene sequence: CDR1 SGDLS, CDR2 YYNGEE. The CDR3 contains 17 residues. This chain's CDR3 is CASSVGLAAWDQETQYF. Looking up the rest from reference TRBV9 and TRBJ2-5 gives the full variable domain: DSGVTQTPKHLITATGQRVTLRCSPRSGDLSVYWYQQSLDQGLQFLIQYYNGEERAKGNILERFSAQQFPDLHSELNLSSLELGDSALYFCASSVGLAAWDQETQYFGPGTRLLVL.

The chain couples TRBV7-2 to TRBJ2-2; the D call of TRBD1 rests on TCRdb alone, since no DNA is present to check it. The CDR3 has 15 amino acids. From germline, CDR1 is SGHTA and CDR2 FQGNSA. CDR3 amino acids: CASRRDRVNTGELFF.

CDR3 amino acids: CASSFRRQRNEQFF. This chain joins TRBV27 and TRBJ2-1. Germline V gene lookup returns CDR1 MNHEY and CDR2 SMNVEV (reference sequence). The CDR3 extends over 14 amino acids.

V gene TRBV30 combines with J gene TRBJ1-5. Germline assignment: CDR1 GTSNPN and CDR2 SVGIG (reference sequence). The CDR3 covers 13 residues. The chain's CDR3 is CAWSGASHQPQHF.

The rearrangement uses TRBV20-1 and TRBJ2-5; lacking DNA, the TRBD2 call made by TCRdb goes unchecked. Germline V CDR1 and CDR2: DFQATT, SNEGSKA (reference sequence). This CDR3 spans 18 amino acids. This CDR3 reads CSARDAKTSGGYQETQYF.

This chain joins TRBV20-1 and TRBJ2-3; TCRdb's assignment of TRBD2 cannot be checked, as there is no DNA. The V gene's germline CDR1 is DFQATT and CDR2 SNEGSKA (reference sequence). The CDR3 consists of 12 residues. The CDR3: CSAPAYTDTQYF.

The rearrangement links TRBV12-3 or TRBV12-4 to TRBJ2-3; without DNA, the TCRdb call of TRBD2 cannot be checked. The length of the CDR3 is 14 residues. The CDR3 region is CASSPYRSTDTQYF.

The V gene is TRBV7-2, the J gene TRBJ2-5. The CDR3 length is 14 residues. Per germline, CDR1 SGHTA and CDR2 FQGNSA. CDR3 region: CASSSGFLSGTQYF.

The rearrangement links TRBV5-4 to TRBJ2-5; TCRdb calls TRBD2, which cannot be checked without DNA. The CDR3 covers 15 residues. Germline loops: CDR1 SGHNT, CDR2 YYREEE (reference sequence). The chain's CDR3 is CASSTPSGEQETQYF.